Sequencing of this T cell receptor beta chain was carried out in a study of T cells of healthy individuals. The germline gives CDR1 DFQATT, CDR2 SNEGSKA (reference sequence). The CDR3 runs to 14 residues. V was shortened by 3 bases and J by 6 bases, with 15 bases between the two germline ends. This clonotype was detected many times. TCRdb recomputed calls from the 5' RACE reads with MiXCR, one row per CDR3 protein. The sample lists about 100,000 distinct CDR3 sequences; about 16% were seen once. The source of this sequence is a human donor in good health. This chain links TRBV20-1 with TRBJ2-1; D is uncertain. CDR3 coding DNA: TGCAGTGCTAGTCTTCCGTATGAGGCCAATGAGCAGTTCTTC. This gives the protein CSASLPYEANEQFF.